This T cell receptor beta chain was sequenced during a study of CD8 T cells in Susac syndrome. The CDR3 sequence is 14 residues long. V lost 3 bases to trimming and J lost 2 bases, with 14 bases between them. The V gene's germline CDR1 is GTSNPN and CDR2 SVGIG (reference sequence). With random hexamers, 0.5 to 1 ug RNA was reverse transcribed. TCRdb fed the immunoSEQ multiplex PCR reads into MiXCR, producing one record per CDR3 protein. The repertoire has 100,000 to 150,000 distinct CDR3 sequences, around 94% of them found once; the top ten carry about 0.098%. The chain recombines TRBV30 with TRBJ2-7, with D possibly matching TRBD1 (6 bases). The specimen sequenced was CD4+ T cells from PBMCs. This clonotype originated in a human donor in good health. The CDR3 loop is CAWRWGPSPYEQYF. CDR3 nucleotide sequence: TGTGCCTGGAGGTGGGGGCCTAGCCCCTACGAGCAGTACTTC.